The subject of this entry is one T cell receptor (beta chain). This sample was included in a study of blood T cell repertoires in COVID-19. Overall study: Samples representing acute and convalescent COVID-19 were sourced from the United States, Italy and Spain.

Study processing details: From reference gene primer amplification, estimates of nucleated cell counts were derived. The table came from immunoSEQ multiplex PCR; TCRdb's copy has only in-frame clones and leaves some out. Clone size and V and J calls were adopted from that table, with D and trimming inferred from the DNA. The sample carries 150,000 or so clones, roughly four fifths recorded once. V was clipped by 3 bases and J by 0 bases; unmatched bases: 4. Germline V gene lookup returns CDR1 MDHEN and CDR2 SYDVKM. The CDR3 contains 15 residues. The V call is TRBV28, the J call TRBJ2-7, with 8 nucleotides matching TRBD1. Source material: peripheral blood. This TCR was recovered from a human donor with acute or convalescent COVID-19. The donor label of this sample is uncertain. CDR3 amino acids: CASSLGDRTSYEQYF. The CDR3 DNA follows: TGTGCCAGCAGTTTGGGGGACAGGACCTCCTACGAGCAGTACTTC.